The T cell receptor beta chain under discussion was sequenced for a study of control samples from healthy donors and cancer patients. Deletions cut 11 bases from V and 6 bases from J, with 16 bases between. There are 12 residues in the CDR3. Per germline, CDR1 LNHDA and CDR2 SQIVND (reference sequence). Measured with immunoSEQ multiplex PCR; TCRdb has only the in-frame clones, and not every one. Of 150,000 to 200,000 clones listed, approximately 90% are singletons. The sample was blood. The TCR sequence derives from a man aged 25 to 40 in good health. The rearrangement joins TRBV19 to TRBJ1-1; the D is unclear. CDR3: CASKAGRAEAFF. The CDR3 DNA sequence: TGTGCCTCCAAGGCCGGGCGGGCTGAAGCTTTCTTT.